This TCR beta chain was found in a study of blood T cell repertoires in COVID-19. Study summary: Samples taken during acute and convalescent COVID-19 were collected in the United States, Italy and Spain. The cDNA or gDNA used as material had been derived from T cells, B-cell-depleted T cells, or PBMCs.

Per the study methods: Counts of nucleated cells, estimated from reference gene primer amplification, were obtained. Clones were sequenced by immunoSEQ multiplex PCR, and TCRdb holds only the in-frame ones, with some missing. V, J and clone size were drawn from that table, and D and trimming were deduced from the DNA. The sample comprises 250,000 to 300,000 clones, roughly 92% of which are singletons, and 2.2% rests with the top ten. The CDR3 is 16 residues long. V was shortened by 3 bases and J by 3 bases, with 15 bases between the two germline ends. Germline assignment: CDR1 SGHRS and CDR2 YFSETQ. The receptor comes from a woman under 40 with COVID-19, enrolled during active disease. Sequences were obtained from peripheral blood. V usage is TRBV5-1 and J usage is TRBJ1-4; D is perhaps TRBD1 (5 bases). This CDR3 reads CASSSRTTESNEKLFF. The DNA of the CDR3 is TGCGCCAGCAGCTCCCGGACGACAGAGTCTAATGAAAAACTGTTTTTT. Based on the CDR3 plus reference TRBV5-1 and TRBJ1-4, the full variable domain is KAGVTQTPRYLIKTRGQQVTLSCSPISGHRSVSWYQQTPGQGLQFLFEYFSETQRNKGNFPGRFSGRQFSNSRSEMNVSTLELGDSALYLCASSSRTTESNEKLFFGSGTQLSVL.